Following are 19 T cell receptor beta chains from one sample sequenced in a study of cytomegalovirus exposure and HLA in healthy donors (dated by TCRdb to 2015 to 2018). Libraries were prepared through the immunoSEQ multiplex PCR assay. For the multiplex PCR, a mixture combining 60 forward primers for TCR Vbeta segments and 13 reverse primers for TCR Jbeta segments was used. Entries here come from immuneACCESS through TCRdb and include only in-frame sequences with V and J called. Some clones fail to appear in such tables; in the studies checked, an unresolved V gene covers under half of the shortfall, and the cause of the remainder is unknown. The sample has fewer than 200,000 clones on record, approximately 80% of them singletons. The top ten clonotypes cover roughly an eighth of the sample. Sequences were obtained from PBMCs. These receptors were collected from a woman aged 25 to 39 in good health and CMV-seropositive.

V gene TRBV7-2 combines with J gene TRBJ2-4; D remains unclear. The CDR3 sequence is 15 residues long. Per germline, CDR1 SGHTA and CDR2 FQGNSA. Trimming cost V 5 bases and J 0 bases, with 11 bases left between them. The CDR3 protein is CASSHRDGAKNIQYF. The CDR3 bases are TGTGCCAGCAGCCACAGAGACGGAGCCAAAAACATTCAGTACTTC.

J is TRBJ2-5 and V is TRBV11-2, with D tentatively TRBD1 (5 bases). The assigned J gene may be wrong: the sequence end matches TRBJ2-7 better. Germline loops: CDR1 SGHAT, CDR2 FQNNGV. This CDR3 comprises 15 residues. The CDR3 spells CASAPPLDRSHEQYF. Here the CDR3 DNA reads TGTGCCAGCGCCCCTCCCCTAGACAGATCCCACGAGCAGTACTTC.

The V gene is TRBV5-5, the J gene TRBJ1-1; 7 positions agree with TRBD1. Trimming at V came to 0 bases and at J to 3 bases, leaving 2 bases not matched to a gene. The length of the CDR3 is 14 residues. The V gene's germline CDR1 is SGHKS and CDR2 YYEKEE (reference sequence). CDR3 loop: CASSLGDSHTEAFF. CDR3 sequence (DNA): TGTGCCAGCAGCTTGGGGGACAGCCACACTGAAGCTTTCTTT.

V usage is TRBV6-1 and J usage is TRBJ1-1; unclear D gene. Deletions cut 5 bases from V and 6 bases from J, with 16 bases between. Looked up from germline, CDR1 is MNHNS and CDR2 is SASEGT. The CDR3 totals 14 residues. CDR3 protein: CASSPRSWEAEAFF. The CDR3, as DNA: TGTGCCAGCAGTCCCCGATCTTGGGAGGCTGAAGCTTTCTTT.

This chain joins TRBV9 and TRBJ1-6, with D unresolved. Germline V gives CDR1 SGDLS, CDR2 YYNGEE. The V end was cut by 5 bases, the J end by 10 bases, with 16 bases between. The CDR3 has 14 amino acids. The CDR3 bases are TGTGCCAGCAGTTCCCTGCCCAGTCGATCACCCCTCCACTTT. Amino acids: CASSSLPSRSPLHF.

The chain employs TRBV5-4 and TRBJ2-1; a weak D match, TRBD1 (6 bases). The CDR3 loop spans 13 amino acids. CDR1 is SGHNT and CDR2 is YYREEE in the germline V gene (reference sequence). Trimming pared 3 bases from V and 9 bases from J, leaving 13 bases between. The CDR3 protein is CASSSDRLGEQFF. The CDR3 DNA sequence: TGTGCCAGCAGCTCTGACAGGTTGGGTGAGCAGTTCTTC.

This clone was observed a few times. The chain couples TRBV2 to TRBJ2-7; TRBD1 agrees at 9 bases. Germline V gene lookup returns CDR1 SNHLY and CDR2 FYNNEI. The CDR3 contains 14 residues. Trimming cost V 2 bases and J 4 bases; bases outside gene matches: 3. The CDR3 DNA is TGTGCCAGCAGTGAATTAGACAGGGGGTACGAGCAGTACTTC. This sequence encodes CASSELDRGYEQYF.

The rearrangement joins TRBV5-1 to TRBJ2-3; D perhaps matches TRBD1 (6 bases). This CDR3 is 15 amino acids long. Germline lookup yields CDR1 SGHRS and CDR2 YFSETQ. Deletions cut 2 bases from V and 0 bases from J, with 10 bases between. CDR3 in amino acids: CASSFSGVSTDTQYF. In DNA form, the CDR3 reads TGCGCCAGCAGCTTTTCAGGGGTGAGCACAGATACGCAGTATTTT. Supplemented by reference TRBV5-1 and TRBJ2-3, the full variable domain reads KAGVTQTPRYLIKTRGQQVTLSCSPISGHRSVSWYQQTPGQGLQFLFEYFSETQRNKGNFPGRFSGRQFSNSRSEMNVSTLELGDSALYLCASSFSGVSTDTQYFGPGTRLTVL.

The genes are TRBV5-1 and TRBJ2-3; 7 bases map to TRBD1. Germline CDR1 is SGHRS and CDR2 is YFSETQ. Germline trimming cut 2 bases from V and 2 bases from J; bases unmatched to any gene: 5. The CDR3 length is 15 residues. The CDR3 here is CASSLRDRDTDTQYF. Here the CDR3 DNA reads TGCGCCAGCAGCTTACGGGACAGAGACACAGATACGCAGTATTTT.

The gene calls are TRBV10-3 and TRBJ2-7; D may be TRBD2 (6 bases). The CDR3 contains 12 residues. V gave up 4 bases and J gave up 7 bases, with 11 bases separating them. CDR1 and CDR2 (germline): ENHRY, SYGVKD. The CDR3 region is CAISAGEREQYF. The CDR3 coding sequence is TGTGCCATCAGTGCGGGAGAGAGAGAGCAGTACTTC.

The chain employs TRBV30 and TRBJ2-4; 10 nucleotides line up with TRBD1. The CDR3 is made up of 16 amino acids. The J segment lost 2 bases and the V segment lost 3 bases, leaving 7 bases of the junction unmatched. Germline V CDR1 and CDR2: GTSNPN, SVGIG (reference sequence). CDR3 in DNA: TGTGCCTGGAGAAAGACAGGGGGCTTGACCAAAAACATTCAGTACTTC. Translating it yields CAWRKTGGLTKNIQYF.

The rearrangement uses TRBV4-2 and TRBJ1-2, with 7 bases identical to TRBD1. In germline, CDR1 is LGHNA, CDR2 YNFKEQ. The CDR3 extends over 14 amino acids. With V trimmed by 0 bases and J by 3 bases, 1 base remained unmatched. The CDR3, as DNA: TGTGCCAGCAGCCAAGATGGACAGGACTATGGCTACACCTTC. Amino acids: CASSQDGQDYGYTF.

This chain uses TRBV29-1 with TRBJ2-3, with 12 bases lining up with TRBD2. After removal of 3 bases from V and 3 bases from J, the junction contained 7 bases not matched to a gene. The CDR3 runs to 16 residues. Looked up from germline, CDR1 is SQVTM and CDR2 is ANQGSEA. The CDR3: CSVEPSGGAGTDTQYF. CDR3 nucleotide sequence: TGCAGCGTTGAGCCTAGCGGGGGGGCAGGTACAGATACGCAGTATTTT.

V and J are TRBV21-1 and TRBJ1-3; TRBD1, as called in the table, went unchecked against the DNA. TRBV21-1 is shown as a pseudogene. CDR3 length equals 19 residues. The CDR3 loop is CASRKKDLTGPGSGNTIYF. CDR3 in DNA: TGTGCCAGCAGAAAAAAAGATTTGACAGGGCCGGGCTCTGGAAACACCATATATTTT.

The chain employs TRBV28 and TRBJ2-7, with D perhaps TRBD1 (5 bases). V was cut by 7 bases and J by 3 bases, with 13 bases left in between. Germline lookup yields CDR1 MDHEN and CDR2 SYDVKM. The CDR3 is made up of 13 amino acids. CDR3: CASTTLQVYEQYF. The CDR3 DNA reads TGTGCCAGCACCACCCTACAGGTCTACGAGCAGTACTTC.

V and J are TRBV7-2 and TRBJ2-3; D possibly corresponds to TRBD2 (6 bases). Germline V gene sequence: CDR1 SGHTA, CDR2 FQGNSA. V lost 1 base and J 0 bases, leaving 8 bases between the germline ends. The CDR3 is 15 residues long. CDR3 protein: CASSLEGTSTDTQYF. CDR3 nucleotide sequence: TGTGCCAGCAGCTTAGAAGGGACTAGCACAGATACGCAGTATTTT. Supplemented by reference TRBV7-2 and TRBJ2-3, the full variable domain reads GAGVSQSPSNKVTEKGKDVELRCDPISGHTALYWYRQSLGQGLEFLIYFQGNSAPDKSGLPSDRFSAERTGGSVSTLTIQRTQQEDSAVYLCASSLEGTSTDTQYFGPGTRLTVL.

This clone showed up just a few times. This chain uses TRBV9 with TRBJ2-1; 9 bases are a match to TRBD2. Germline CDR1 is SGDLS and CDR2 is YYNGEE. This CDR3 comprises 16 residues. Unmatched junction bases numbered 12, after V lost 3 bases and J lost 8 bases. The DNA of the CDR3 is TGTGCCAGCAGCGCCGATGCGCGGGGGGGCTGGGATGAGCAGTTCTTC. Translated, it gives CASSADARGGWDEQFF.

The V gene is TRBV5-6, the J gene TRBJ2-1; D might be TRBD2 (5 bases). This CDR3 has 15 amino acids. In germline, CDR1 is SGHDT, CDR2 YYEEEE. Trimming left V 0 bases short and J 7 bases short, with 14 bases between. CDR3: CASSLGFSVINEQFF. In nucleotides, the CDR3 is TGTGCCAGCAGCTTGGGGTTTAGCGTAATAAATGAGCAGTTCTTC.

The CDR3 DNA reads as TGTGCCAGCAGCAGAACCGTTGACAGGGGCAATGAGCAGTTCTTC. Amino acid sequence: CASSRTVDRGNEQFF. The chain uses TRBV5-4 and TRBJ2-1, with 8 bases that match TRBD1. This CDR3 has 15 amino acids. Trimming at V came to 4 bases and at J to 6 bases, leaving 9 bases not matched to a gene. Germline CDR1 is SGHNT and CDR2 is YYREEE (reference sequence).